This TCR beta chain derives from a study of blood T cell repertoires in COVID-19. V dropped 5 bases and J dropped 2 bases, with 8 bases sitting between them. In germline, CDR1 is SGHTA, CDR2 FQGNSA. This CDR3 has 13 residues. The data were produced by immunoSEQ multiplex PCR, yet TCRdb's version contains in-frame clones alone and is incomplete. In the table there are more than 200,000 clones, under 95% of which are singletons. Clinical history reported by participants formed the basis on which cohorts were assigned. The specimen was PBMCs or T cells enriched from blood (not recorded which). The receptor was derived from a woman under 30 who had recovered from COVID-19. The chain carries TRBV7-2 and TRBJ2-3; D is uncertain. The CDR3 nucleotides read TGTGCCAGCAGCCCATTGTTCACAGATACGCAGTATTTT. Encoded protein: CASSPLFTDTQYF.